Sequencing of this T cell receptor (beta chain) was carried out in a study of persistence of HIV-infected CD4 T cells. Study-level information: Antigen stimulation activated a lower proportion of cells, more of them memory, than anti-CD3/anti-CD28 stimulation.

A word on this clone: Its antigen is undetermined.

Cells were stimulated nonspecifically with anti-CD3/anti-CD28 magnetic beads. CD4+ T cells upregulating both CD40 ligand and CD69 were sorted as responding cells. Adults with HIV-1 started suppressive ART while chronically infected. Per germline, CDR1 MNHEY and CDR2 SVGAGI. The CDR3 is 15 amino acids. J was trimmed by 3 bases and V by 6 bases; bases with no gene match: 8. The libraries were made with immunoSEQ version 4 in survey mode. The table came from immunoSEQ multiplex PCR; TCRdb's copy has only in-frame clones and leaves some out. Of under 55,000 clones listed, 88% are singletons. Study-wide findings and caveats: Degenerate expanded CDR3beta sequences were enriched among CMV- and Gag-responding cells.

The specimen comprised CD4+ T cells sorted from PBMCs after approximately 19-hour stimulation, sampled from a patient who received antiretroviral therapy. The V and J genes are TRBV6-5 and TRBJ1-3, with 7 bases aligning to TRBD1. The sequence came from an adult woman with HIV who was CMV-seropositive. The CDR3 here is CASSPKGAGGNTIYF. In DNA form, the CDR3 reads TGTGCCAGCAGCCCCAAGGGGGCGGGTGGAAACACCATATATTTT.